The 3 T cell receptor beta chains in this list originate from one sample, sequenced in a study of blood T cells in healthy people across ages. The authors ran a second PCR of roughly 6 to 11 cycles using a sample-barcoded 5' primer and a J-beta primer mix. TCRdb analysed the 5' RACE reads with MiXCR anew, one entry per CDR3 protein. Of roughly 700,000 distinct CDR3 sequences listed, around 25% were seen once; the top ten hold more than 7.5%. The same specimen was also included in a second study, on T cells of mothers and their children.

Sequencing was done on a sample of blood. The receptor source for this set is a boy younger than 18 in good health.

This clonotype has more than one count but fewer than ten. The V call is TRBV5-6, the J call TRBJ1-2; D ambiguous. Germline CDR1 reads SGHDT; CDR2 reads YYEEEE. CDR3 size: 14 residues. V was pared by 0 bases and J by 6 bases, with 12 bases between. DNA for the CDR3: TGTGCCAGCAGCTTGGCCACCGCTTGGGATGGCTACACCTTC. Its protein is CASSLATAWDGYTF.

Only one count was recorded for this clonotype. V is TRBV24-1 and J is TRBJ1-2; 8 bases are shared with TRBD1. From germline, CDR1 is KGHDR and CDR2 SFDVKD. V trimming: 4 bases; J trimming: 8 bases; junction bases outside the gene matches: 8. The CDR3 has 14 amino acids. CDR3 sequence reads: CATSDARTGIGYTF. The CDR3 region has the DNA TGTGCCACCAGTGACGCCAGGACAGGGATAGGCTACACCTTC.

This clonotype was seen more than once but under ten times. The J gene is TRBJ2-4, the V gene TRBV5-8; tentative D call: TRBD1 (6 bases). Trimming pared 4 bases from V and 5 bases from J, leaving 10 bases between. The CDR3 spans 13 residues. Germline values: CDR1 SGHTS, CDR2 YDEGEE. Here the CDR3 reads CASSTRQENIQYF. Written as DNA, the CDR3 is TGTGCCAGCAGCACCCGACAGGAAAACATTCAGTACTTC.